This T cell receptor (beta chain) was captured by sequencing in a study of blood T cells in healthy people across ages. The overall study: There was about one barcoded beta molecule captured by template switching per two T cells. Overall study findings and caveats: Observed TCR beta diversity per million T cells went down as age went up. This fall followed a roughly linear course with age.

Sample donors were healthy Caucasian individuals that came from Russia, aged about 6 to 100. The authors isolated at least 6.5 million PBMCs per sample. CDR1 and CDR2 (germline): SEHNR, FQNEAQ (reference sequence). V was pared by 1 base and J by 3 bases, with 20 bases between. CDR3 size: 18 residues. About this clonotype itself: Antigen specificity is unknown.

Then a second PCR, running about 7 to 11 cycles, was carried out with a sample-barcoded 5' primer and a J-beta primer mix. TCRdb processed the 5' RACE reads anew with MiXCR; each CDR3 protein has one entry. This sample yields about 1,400,000 distinct CDR3 sequences, of which approximately 42% are seen a single time; roughly 7.7% belongs to the top ten. The V and J genes are TRBV7-9 and TRBJ2-3; TRBD2 might be the D (5 bases). Sequencing input: blood. This sequence originates from a woman aged 18-30 years in good health. CDR3 bases: TGTGCCAGCAGCTTAGACGGCAGAATCCTGGGGAGAACAGATACGCAGTATTTT. Protein: CASSLDGRILGRTDTQYF.